The 27 T cell receptor beta chains presented below share a single source sample, sequenced in a study of T cell responses to AZD1222 COVID-19 vaccine. The assay was immunoSEQ multiplex PCR, and TCRdb's table has in-frame clones only and misses some. The table has 150,000 to 200,000 clones, roughly nine tenths seen once. The specimen was peripheral blood, collected on day 0 of AZD1222 vaccination. Source of these receptors: an adult in good health.

The chain couples TRBV10-2 to TRBJ2-7; possibly TRBD2 for D (6 bases). V dropped 2 bases and J dropped 4 bases, with 18 bases sitting between them. The CDR3 sequence is 16 residues long. CDR1 and CDR2 (germline): WSHSY, SAAADI. CDR3 DNA sequence: TGCGCCAGCAGTGAGGGGGGACTTGTAGCTGGGTACGAGCAGTACTTC. Its translation: CASSEGGLVAGYEQYF.

The V call is TRBV29-1, the J call TRBJ2-7; D may be TRBD1 (6 bases). CDR1 is SQVTM, CDR2 ANQGSEA, per germline. The CDR3 spans 16 residues. The V end lost 2 bases, the J end lost 3 bases, and 20 bases lay between the germline ends. CDR3 DNA: TGCAGCGTTGAAATCTTTCGAACGGGACAAAGCTACGAGCAGTACTTC. Amino acids: CSVEIFRTGQSYEQYF.

This chain uses TRBV3-1 (or the pseudogene TRBV3-2) with TRBJ2-2; 9 nucleotides agree with TRBD2. CDR3 length: 18 residues. The V gene's germline CDR1 is LGHDT and CDR2 YNNKEL (reference sequence). Germline trimming cut 0 bases from V and 1 base from J; bases unmatched to any gene: 6. CDR3 nucleotide sequence: TGTGCCAGCAGCCAAGATGGTCCTAGCGGGAAGAACACCGGGGAGCTGTTTTTT. This gives the protein CASSQDGPSGKNTGELFF.

DNA of the CDR3: TGTGCCAGCAGTTACTCGCTCCTAGCGGAGCTCTACAATGAGCAGTTCTTC. It specifies CASSYSLLAELYNEQFF. This chain joins TRBV6-2 or TRBV6-3 and TRBJ2-1, with TRBD2 identical over 7 bases. The V gene end was trimmed by 0 bases and the J gene end by 3 bases; junction bases not matched to a gene: 8. This CDR3 region has 17 residues. Looked up from germline, CDR1 is MNHEY and CDR2 is SVGEGT.

This clone has a single count. V usage is TRBV10-3 and J usage is TRBJ1-4; D might be TRBD1 (5 bases). Trimming pared 5 bases from V and 7 bases from J, leaving 11 bases between. Germline lookup yields CDR1 ENHRY and CDR2 SYGVKD. This CDR3 spans 13 amino acids. This CDR3 is CAISPQGGEKLFF. DNA for the CDR3: TGTGCCATCAGTCCTCAGGGCGGTGAAAAACTGTTTTTT.

The V gene is TRBV6-5, the J gene TRBJ1-2, with D possibly being TRBD1 (5 bases). Germline V gene data show CDR1 as MNHEY and CDR2 as SVGAGI. The CDR3 extends over 13 amino acids. The ends were cut back, 6 bases at V and 4 bases at J, with 12 bases in the middle. The CDR3 sequence: CASRAGGGYGYTF. The CDR3 coding sequence is TGTGCCAGCAGAGCGGGGGGGGGCTATGGCTACACCTTC.

As DNA, the CDR3 is TGTGCCAGCAGAGGGGTGTTAGACGGCTACACCTTC. The encoded protein is CASRGVLDGYTF. The chain has TRBV27 and TRBJ1-2; D may be TRBD1 (5 bases). The V gene's germline CDR1 is MNHEY and CDR2 SMNVEV (reference sequence). Trimming shortened V by 6 bases and J by 8 bases, and 13 bases separated the two germline ends. The CDR3 has 12 residues.

J is TRBJ1-1 and V is TRBV3-1 (or the pseudogene TRBV3-2); D ambiguous. Germline V gives CDR1 LGHDT, CDR2 YNNKEL (reference sequence). The length of the CDR3 is 14 residues. Trimming removed 4 bases from V and 3 bases from J, with 12 bases in between. The CDR3 DNA is TGTGCCAGCAGCCGGGAGGCATGGGACACTGAAGCTTTCTTT. Its protein product is CASSREAWDTEAFF.

The genes are TRBV12-3 or TRBV12-4 and TRBJ2-7; 12 bases agree with TRBD2. The CDR3 spans 13 residues. Trimming removed 7 bases from V and 7 bases from J; junction bases left unmatched: 5. CDR3 loop: CASTPSGRGEQYF. CDR3 nucleotides: TGTGCCAGCACCCCTAGCGGGAGGGGAGAGCAGTACTTC.

In the case of this clone: The sample has other DNA sequences that encode this CDR3 too. The J gene is TRBJ1-1, the V gene TRBV3-1 (or the pseudogene TRBV3-2); D is perhaps TRBD1 (6 bases). CDR3 length: 13 amino acids. Between the trimmed V and J ends, which lost 1 base and 5 bases, there was a span of 8 bases. Looked up from germline, CDR1 is LGHDT and CDR2 is YNNKEL (reference sequence). CDR3 region: CASSQGGGTEAFF. The CDR3 DNA is TGTGCCAGCAGCCAAGGAGGGGGTACTGAAGCTTTCTTT.

The chain joins TRBV3-1 (or the pseudogene TRBV3-2) to TRBJ2-6; D not certain. Trimming cost V 4 bases and J 1 base, with 8 bases left between them. CDR3 length: 15 residues. Germline values: CDR1 LGHDT, CDR2 YNNKEL (reference sequence). CDR3 in amino acids: CASSPRRSGANVLTF. The CDR3 bases are TGTGCCAGCAGCCCTCGGCGGTCTGGGGCCAACGTCCTGACTTTC.

J is TRBJ2-7 and V is TRBV7-2, with D perhaps TRBD1 (6 bases). Trimming stripped 5 bases from V and 1 base from J, with 9 bases between. Germline V gene data show CDR1 as SGHTA and CDR2 as FQGNSA. CDR3 length: 13 residues. The CDR3, as DNA: TGTGCCAGCAGCCCCACAGGGTCCTACGAGCAGTACTTC. Its protein product is CASSPTGSYEQYF.

The rearrangement joins TRBV15 to TRBJ2-2; D remains unclear. The CDR3 sequence is 13 residues long. The germline V gene encodes CDR1 LNHNV and CDR2 YYDKDF (reference sequence). V was cut by 4 bases and J by 7 bases, with 10 bases left in between. The CDR3 coding sequence is TGTGCCACCAGCAAGCAGGTGGACGGGGAGCTGTTTTTT. Amino acids: CATSKQVDGELFF. Combining the CDR3 with reference TRBV15 and TRBJ2-2 gives the whole variable domain DAMVIQNPRYQVTQFGKPVTLSCSQTLNHNVMYWYQQKSSQAPKLLFHYYDKDFNNEADTPDNFQSRRPNTSFCFLDIRSPGLGDTAMYLCATSKQVDGELFFGEGSRLTVL.

The chain employs TRBV6-5 and TRBJ1-1; no clear D. The germline CDR1 and CDR2 sequences are MNHEY and SVGAGI. This CDR3 region has 14 residues. V was shortened by 8 bases and J by 2 bases, with 15 bases between the two germline ends. CDR3 sequence reads: CASSFPIDNTEAFF. CDR3 DNA: TGTGCCAGCTCTTTTCCCATAGACAACACTGAAGCTTTCTTT.

V usage is TRBV6-1 and J usage is TRBJ2-2; D perhaps matches TRBD2 (5 bases). Trimming removed 2 bases from V and 0 bases from J, with 7 bases in between. CDR1 MNHNS and CDR2 SASEGT come from the germline V gene. This CDR3 is 15 amino acids long. The CDR3 sequence: CASSELGANTGELFF. The CDR3 DNA reads TGTGCCAGCAGTGAACTGGGAGCGAACACCGGGGAGCTGTTTTTT.

This chain connects TRBV11-1 to TRBJ1-1; 8 bases agree with TRBD1. This CDR3 contains 15 residues. Germline V gene sequence: CDR1 SGHAT, CDR2 FQDESV (reference sequence). The V gene end was trimmed by 2 bases and the J gene end by 5 bases; junction bases not matched to a gene: 7. The CDR3 DNA is TGTGCCAGCAGCTTAACTCCGGGACAGGAGACTGAAGCTTTCTTT. Its translation is CASSLTPGQETEAFF.

This clone was observed once. V usage is TRBV6-5 and J usage is TRBJ1-1; D gene uncertain. This CDR3 has 12 amino acids. V was trimmed by 11 bases and J by 5 bases, leaving 15 bases between them. The germline CDR1 and CDR2 sequences are MNHEY and SVGAGI. The CDR3 loop reads CALSGVGTEAFF. CDR3 nucleotide sequence: TGTGCCCTCAGCGGGGTGGGGACTGAAGCTTTCTTT.

CDR3 sequence reads: CASSEWPVRSYEQYF. Here the CDR3 DNA reads TGTGCCAGCAGTGAATGGCCAGTTCGATCCTACGAGCAGTACTTC. This chain joins TRBV6-1 and TRBJ2-7; D gene unclear. Germline V gene sequence: CDR1 MNHNS, CDR2 SASEGT. The CDR3 spans 15 residues. Between the trimmed V and J ends, which lost 2 bases and 1 base, there was a span of 12 bases.

This rearrangement joins TRBV3-1 (or the pseudogene TRBV3-2) to TRBJ2-3; the D is unclear. The germline gives CDR1 LGHDT, CDR2 YNNKEL (reference sequence). The CDR3 contains 17 residues. V was cut by 1 base and J by 2 bases, with 16 bases left in between. The CDR3 region is CASSQVAEGFPTDTQYF. CDR3 bases: TGTGCCAGCAGCCAAGTCGCGGAAGGATTTCCCACAGATACGCAGTATTTT.

This chain uses TRBV27 with TRBJ2-3; D could derive from TRBD1 or TRBD2 (5 bases each). Germline CDR1 MNHEY, CDR2 SMNVEV (reference sequence). Trimming pared 3 bases from V and 2 bases from J, leaving 9 bases between. The CDR3 consists of 14 residues. For the CDR3, the DNA is TGTGCCAGCAGTTTGGGACCTTACACAGATACGCAGTATTTT. The encoded protein is CASSLGPYTDTQYF.

The chain is built from TRBV28 and TRBJ1-3; no reliable D call. CDR1 is MDHEN, CDR2 SYDVKM, per germline. Trimming took 5 bases from V and 2 from J, leaving 10 bases between them. CDR3 length equals 14 residues. This CDR3 is CASSDSLAGNTIYF. The CDR3 coding sequence is TGTGCCAGCAGTGATAGCCTCGCTGGAAACACCATATATTTT.

The chain employs TRBV3-1 (or the pseudogene TRBV3-2) and TRBJ1-1; D is perhaps TRBD1 (6 bases). Germline CDR1 LGHDT, CDR2 YNNKEL (reference sequence). The CDR3 contains 14 residues. Trimming left V 0 bases short and J 5 bases short, with 10 bases between. The CDR3 loop is CASSQDARGTEAFF. The CDR3 DNA reads as TGTGCCAGCAGCCAAGATGCCAGGGGAACTGAAGCTTTCTTT.

This clone was detected only once. The chain is built from TRBV19 and TRBJ2-7, with D perhaps matching TRBD2 (5 bases). The CDR3 contains 15 residues. The germline V gene encodes CDR1 LNHDA and CDR2 SQIVND (reference sequence). The V end was cut by 2 bases, the J end by 3 bases, with 14 bases between. The CDR3 DNA sequence: TGTGCCAGTAGTATATCCCGGGAAGTGGTCTACGAGCAGTACTTC. Translation gives CASSISREVVYEQYF.

The chain has TRBV6-1 and TRBJ1-1; D uncertain. The germline V and J ends were trimmed by 3 bases and 2 bases, with 7 bases remaining between them. The germline V gene has CDR1 MNHNS and CDR2 SASEGT. The CDR3 contains 13 residues. The CDR3 region has the DNA TGTGCCAGCAGTGAGGCCTCAAACACTGAAGCTTTCTTT. Its protein product is CASSEASNTEAFF.

V is TRBV5-5 and J is TRBJ1-2; maybe TRBD1 (5 bases). The germline V and J ends were trimmed by 0 bases and 2 bases, with 11 bases remaining between them. Looked up from germline, CDR1 is SGHKS and CDR2 is YYEKEE (reference sequence). The CDR3 loop spans 15 amino acids. The CDR3 spells CASSLAQGRNYGYTF. The CDR3 DNA reads TGTGCCAGCAGCTTGGCGCAGGGTAGAAACTATGGCTACACCTTC.

This rearrangement joins TRBV27 to TRBJ2-1, with D perhaps matching TRBD2 (6 bases). The CDR3 loop spans 15 amino acids. The germline CDR1 and CDR2 sequences are MNHEY and SMNVEV (reference sequence). V was pared by 2 bases and J by 0 bases, with 8 bases between. The CDR3: CASSLGTFSYNEQFF. CDR3 in DNA: TGTGCCAGCAGTTTAGGGACTTTCTCCTACAATGAGCAGTTCTTC.

This chain joins TRBV28 and TRBJ2-7; D might be TRBD2 (5 bases). The CDR3 is 13 residues long. CDR1 is MDHEN, CDR2 SYDVKM, per germline. Trimming took 3 bases from V and 3 from J, leaving 9 bases between them. The CDR3: CASSLYTSYEQYF. Here the CDR3 DNA reads TGTGCCAGCAGTTTGTATACTAGCTACGAGCAGTACTTC.